One and the same sample provided the 10 T cell receptor beta chains below, sequenced in a study of T cells in Graves' hyperthyroidism and ophthalmopathy (dated by TCRdb to about 2019). The library was produced with multiplex PCR. The run used an Illumina HiSeq 2000. Amplification of TCR beta CDR3 regions was carried out from RNA transcripts. A first-round RT-PCR of the TCR CDR3 used the HTBI primer set with the Qiagen OneStep RT-PCR kit. Through fastp at Q25 and MiXCR, TCRdb rebuilt clones from the public reads, retaining in-frame beta chains. Here each entry gathers all rows of one CDR3 protein and keeps the most common genes and DNA. The sample table lists 490,000 or so distinct CDR3 sequences, under 25% of them with a count of one. Approximately 49% of the sample lies in the top ten. The sequencing input was blood. These receptors were collected from a woman in her 70s with Graves' ophthalmopathy.

V usage is TRBV10-2 and J usage is TRBJ2-1, with 12 bases that match TRBD2. CDR3 length: 18 residues. The germline gives CDR1 WSHSY, CDR2 SAAADI. V dropped 7 bases and J dropped 8; count of bases not matched to a gene: 18. In DNA, the CDR3 is TGCGCCAGCACCCGAGGGGGACTAGCGGGCTCTGGGGGGGATGAGCAGTTCTTC. Translation gives CASTRGGLAGSGGDEQFF.

This clonotype was counted ten times or more. The gene calls are TRBV12-3 or TRBV12-4 and TRBJ2-5; D not resolved. CDR3 size: 14 residues. V dropped 2 bases and J dropped 4 bases, with 11 bases sitting between them. CDR3 nucleotides: TGTGCCAGCAGTTTACAAGGGTCGAGAGAGACCCAGTACTTC. The encoded protein is CASSLQGSRETQYF.

This clonotype was found many times. The chain is built from TRBV2 and TRBJ1-2; a possible D gene is TRBD1 (6 bases). Trimming shortened V by 4 bases and J by 3 bases, and 9 bases separated the two germline ends. Germline assignment: CDR1 SNHLY and CDR2 FYNNEI. The CDR3 is made up of 13 amino acids. CDR3: CASSGGGYYGYTF. CDR3 nucleotide sequence: TGTGCCAGCAGTGGAGGGGGATACTATGGCTACACCTTC.

In the case of this clonotype: One junction end disagrees with the germline gene, perhaps due to a read error. This chain joins TRBV11-3 and TRBJ2-1; 14 bases line up with TRBD2. The germline V gene has CDR1 SGHNT and CDR2 YENEEA. This CDR3 contains 16 residues. The CDR3 DNA is TGTGCCAGCAGCCCCCGACTAGCGGGAGGGCCAGGCGAGCGGTTCTTC. This gives the protein CASSPRLAGGPGERFF.

In its sample, this clonotype was seen a few times. The chain recombines TRBV20-1 with TRBJ2-7; D is unclear. Trimming removed 5 bases at V and 3 bases at J, with 17 bases between. The CDR3 contains 14 residues. CDR1 is DFQATT and CDR2 is SNEGSKA in the germline V gene (reference sequence). The CDR3 reads CSADPLSGRYEQYF. The CDR3 DNA sequence: TGCAGTGCTGACCCCCTCTCCGGACGCTACGAGCAGTACTTC.

The sample holds many counts of this clonotype. The chain couples TRBV2 to TRBJ2-1, with 12 bases aligning to TRBD2. Germline V gene data show CDR1 as SNHLY and CDR2 as FYNNEI. The CDR3 sequence is 16 residues long. The ends lost 8 bases at V and 2 bases at J; junction bases unmatched: 7. In DNA form, the CDR3 reads TGTGCCAGCGGTACTAGCGGGAGGAGGACCTACAATGAGCAGTTCTTC. Amino acid sequence: CASGTSGRRTYNEQFF.

V usage is TRBV24-1 and J usage is TRBJ2-1; no firm D call. The CDR3 covers 14 residues. V dropped 5 bases and J dropped 2 bases, with 9 bases sitting between them. Per germline, CDR1 KGHDR and CDR2 SFDVKD. CDR3 coding DNA: TGTGCCACCAGTGCGCGCCTTCCCTACAATGAGCAGTTCTTC. Protein sequence: CATSARLPYNEQFF.

This clonotype was recorded many times. This chain connects TRBV15 to TRBJ2-1, with TRBD2 matching 10 bases. The length of the CDR3 is 15 residues. Germline assignment: CDR1 LNHNV and CDR2 YYDKDF (reference sequence). The J segment lost 10 bases and the V segment lost 0 bases, leaving 6 bases of the junction unmatched. CDR3 amino acids: CATSRDMASGREQFF. CDR3 coding DNA: TGTGCCACCAGCAGAGATATGGCTAGCGGGAGAGAGCAGTTCTTC. Full variable domain (remainder filled in from reference TRBV15 and TRBJ2-1): DAMVIQNPRYQVTQFGKPVTLSCSQTLNHNVMYWYQQKSSQAPKLLFHYYDKDFNNEADTPDNFQSRRPNTSFCFLDIRSPGLGDTAMYLCATSRDMASGREQFFGPGTRLTVL.

This clonotype was detected only once. The chain couples TRBV4-2 to TRBJ1-6; D unclear. CDR3 length: 15 amino acids. V was shortened by 2 bases and J by 5 bases, with 10 bases between the two germline ends. Germline CDR1 and CDR2: LGHNA and YNFKEQ. The CDR3 reads CASSQRTGDNSPLHF. CDR3 in DNA: TGTGCCAGCAGCCAAAGGACCGGGGATAATTCACCCCTCCACTTT.

The chain combines TRBV10-2 with TRBJ2-7; no reliable D call. From germline, CDR1 is WSHSY and CDR2 SAAADI. V shed 1 base and J shed 3 bases, with 10 bases lying between them. The CDR3 contains 14 residues. This CDR3 is CASSELSGVYEQYF. The CDR3 DNA reads TGCGCCAGCAGTGAGTTGTCCGGCGTCTACGAGCAGTACTTC.